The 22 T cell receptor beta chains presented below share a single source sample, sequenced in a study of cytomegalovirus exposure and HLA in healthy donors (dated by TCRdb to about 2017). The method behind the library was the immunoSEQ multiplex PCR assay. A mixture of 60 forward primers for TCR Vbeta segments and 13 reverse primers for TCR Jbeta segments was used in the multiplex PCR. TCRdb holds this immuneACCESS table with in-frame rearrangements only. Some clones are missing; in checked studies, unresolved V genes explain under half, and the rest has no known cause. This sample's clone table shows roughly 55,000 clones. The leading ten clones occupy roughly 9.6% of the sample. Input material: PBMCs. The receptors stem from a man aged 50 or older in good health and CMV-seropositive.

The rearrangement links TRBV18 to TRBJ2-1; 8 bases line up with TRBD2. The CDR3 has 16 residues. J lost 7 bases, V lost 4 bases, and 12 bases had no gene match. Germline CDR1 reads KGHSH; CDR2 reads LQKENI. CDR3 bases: TGTGCCAGCTCACTCTCCTTACGGGGCGGGAGGAATGAGCAGTTCTTC. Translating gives CASSLSLRGGRNEQFF. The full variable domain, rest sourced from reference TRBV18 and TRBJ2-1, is NAGVMQNPRHLVRRRGQEARLRCSPMKGHSHVYWYRQLPEEGLKFMVYLQKENIIDESGMPKERFSAEFPKEGPSILRIQQVVRGDSAAYFCASSLSLRGGRNEQFFGPGTRLTVL.

CDR3: CASSPDSPGGNQPQHF. CDR3 coding DNA: TGTGCCAGCAGCCCGGACTCCCCTGGGGGCAATCAGCCCCAGCATTTT. The chain carries TRBV7-2 and TRBJ1-5; D unresolved. Per the germline V gene, CDR1 is SGHTA and CDR2 is FQGNSA. Trimming removed 5 bases at V and 2 bases at J, with 16 bases between. The CDR3 spans 16 residues. The variable domain in full, completed from reference TRBV7-2 and TRBJ1-5, reads GAGVSQSPSNKVTEKGKDVELRCDPISGHTALYWYRQSLGQGLEFLIYFQGNSAPDKSGLPSDRFSAERTGGSVSTLTIQRTQQEDSAVYLCASSPDSPGGNQPQHFGDGTRLSIL.

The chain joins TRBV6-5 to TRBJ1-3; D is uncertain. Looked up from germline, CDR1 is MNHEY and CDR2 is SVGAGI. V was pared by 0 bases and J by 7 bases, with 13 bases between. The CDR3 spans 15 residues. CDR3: CASSYSSYGVNTIYF. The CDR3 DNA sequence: TGTGCCAGCAGTTACTCCTCCTACGGGGTCAACACCATATATTTT.

The CDR3 DNA reads TGCGCCAGCAGCCAAGGACCGGGACTAGGAGAGACCCAGTACTTC. It translates to CASSQGPGLGETQYF. This chain joins TRBV4-3 and TRBJ2-5, with 8 positions matching TRBD2. V lost 1 base to trimming and J lost 4 bases; unmatched junction nucleotides: 5. The CDR3 runs 15 residues. Germline V CDR1 and CDR2: LGHNA, YSLEER.

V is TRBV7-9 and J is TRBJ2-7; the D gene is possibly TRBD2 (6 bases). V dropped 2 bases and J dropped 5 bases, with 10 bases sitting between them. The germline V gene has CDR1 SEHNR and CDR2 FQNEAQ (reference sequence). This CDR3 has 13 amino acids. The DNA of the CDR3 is TGTGCCAGCAGCTTAATCGGGAGTGACGAGCAGTACTTC. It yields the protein CASSLIGSDEQYF. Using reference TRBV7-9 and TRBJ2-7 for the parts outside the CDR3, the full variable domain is DTGVSQNPRHKITKRGQNVTFRCDPISEHNRLYWYRQTLGQGPEFLTYFQNEAQLEKSRLLSDRFSAERPKGSFSTLEIQRTEQGDSAMYLCASSLIGSDEQYFGPGTRLTVT.

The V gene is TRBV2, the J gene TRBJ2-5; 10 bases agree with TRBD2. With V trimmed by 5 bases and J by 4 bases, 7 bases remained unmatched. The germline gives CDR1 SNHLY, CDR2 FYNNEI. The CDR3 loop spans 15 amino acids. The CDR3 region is CASSRAGGDGETQYF. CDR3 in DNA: TGTGCCAGCAGTCGAGCGGGGGGGGATGGAGAGACCCAGTACTTC.

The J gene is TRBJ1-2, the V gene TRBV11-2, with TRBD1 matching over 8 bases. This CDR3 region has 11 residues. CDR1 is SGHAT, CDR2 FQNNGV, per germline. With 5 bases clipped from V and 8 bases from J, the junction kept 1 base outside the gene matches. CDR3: CASSRQGGYTF. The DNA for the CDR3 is TGTGCCAGCAGCCGACAGGGGGGCTACACCTTC. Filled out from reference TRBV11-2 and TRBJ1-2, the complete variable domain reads EAGVAQSPRYKIIEKRQSVAFWCNPISGHATLYWYQQILGQGPKLLIQFQNNGVVDDSQLPKDRFSAERLKGVDSTLKIQPAKLEDSAVYLCASSRQGGYTFGSGTRLTVV.

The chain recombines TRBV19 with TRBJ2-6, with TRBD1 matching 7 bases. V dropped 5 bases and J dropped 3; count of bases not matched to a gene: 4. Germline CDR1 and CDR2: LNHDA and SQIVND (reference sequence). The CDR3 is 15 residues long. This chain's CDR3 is CASSLRGRGANVLTF. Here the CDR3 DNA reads TGTGCCAGTAGTTTAAGGGGGCGTGGGGCCAACGTCCTGACTTTC.

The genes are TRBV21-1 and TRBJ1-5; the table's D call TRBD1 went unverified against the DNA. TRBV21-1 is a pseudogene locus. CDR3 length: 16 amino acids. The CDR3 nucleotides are TGTGCCAGCAGCAAAGGAGGGACAGGAAGAAATCAGCCCCAGCATTTT. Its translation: CASSKGGTGRNQPQHF.

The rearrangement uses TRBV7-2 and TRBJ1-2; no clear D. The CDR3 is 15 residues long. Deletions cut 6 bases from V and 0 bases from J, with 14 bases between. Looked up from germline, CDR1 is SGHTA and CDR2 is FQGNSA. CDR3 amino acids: CASSPPSGSNYGYTF. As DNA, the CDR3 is TGTGCCAGCAGTCCCCCCTCCGGTTCTAACTATGGCTACACCTTC.

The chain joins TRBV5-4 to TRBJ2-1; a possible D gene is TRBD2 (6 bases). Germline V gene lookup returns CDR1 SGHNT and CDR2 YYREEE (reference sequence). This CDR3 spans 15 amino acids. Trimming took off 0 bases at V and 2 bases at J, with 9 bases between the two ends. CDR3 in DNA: TGTGCCAGCAGCTTGGACGGGAGCCCCTACAATGAGCAGTTCTTC. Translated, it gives CASSLDGSPYNEQFF. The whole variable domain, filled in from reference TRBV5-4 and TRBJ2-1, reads ETGVTQSPTHLIKTRGQQVTLRCSSQSGHNTVSWYQQALGQGPQFIFQYYREEENGRGNFPPRFSGLQFPNYSSELNVNALELDDSALYLCASSLDGSPYNEQFFGPGTRLTVL.

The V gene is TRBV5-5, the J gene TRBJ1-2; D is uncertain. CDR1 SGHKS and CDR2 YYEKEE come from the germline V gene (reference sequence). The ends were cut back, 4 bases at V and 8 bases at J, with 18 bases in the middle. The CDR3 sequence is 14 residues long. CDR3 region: CASSRKLGDMGYTF. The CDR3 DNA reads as TGTGCCAGCAGCCGGAAACTGGGAGATATGGGCTACACCTTC.

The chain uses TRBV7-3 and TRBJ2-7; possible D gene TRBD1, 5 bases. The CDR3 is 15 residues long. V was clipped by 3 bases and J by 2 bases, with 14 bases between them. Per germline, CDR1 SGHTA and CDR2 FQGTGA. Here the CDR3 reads CASSLIADNAYEQYF. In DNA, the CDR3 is TGTGCCAGCAGCTTGATCGCGGACAACGCCTACGAGCAGTACTTC.

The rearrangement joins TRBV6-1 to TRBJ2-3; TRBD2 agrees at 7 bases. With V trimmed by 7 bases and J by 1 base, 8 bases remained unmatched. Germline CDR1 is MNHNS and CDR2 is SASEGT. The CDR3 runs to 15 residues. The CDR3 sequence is CASNARELGTDTQYF. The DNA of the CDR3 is TGTGCCAGCAACGCGCGGGAGTTGGGCACAGATACGCAGTATTTT.

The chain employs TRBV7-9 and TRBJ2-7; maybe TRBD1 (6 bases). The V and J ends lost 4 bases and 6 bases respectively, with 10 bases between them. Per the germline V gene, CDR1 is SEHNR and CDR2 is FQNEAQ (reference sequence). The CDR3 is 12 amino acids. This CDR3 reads CASSWQGPEQYF. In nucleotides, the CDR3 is TGTGCCAGCAGCTGGCAGGGGCCCGAGCAGTACTTC.

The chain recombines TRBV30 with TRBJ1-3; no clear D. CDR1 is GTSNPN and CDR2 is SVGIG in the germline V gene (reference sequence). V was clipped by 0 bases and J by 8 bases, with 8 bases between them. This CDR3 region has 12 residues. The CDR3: CAWSVSQDTIYF. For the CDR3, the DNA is TGTGCCTGGAGTGTAAGCCAGGACACCATATATTTT.

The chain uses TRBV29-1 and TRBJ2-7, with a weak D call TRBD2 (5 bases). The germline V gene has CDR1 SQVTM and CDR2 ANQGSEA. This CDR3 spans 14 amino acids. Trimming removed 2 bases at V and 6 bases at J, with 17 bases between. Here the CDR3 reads CSVEKGSGGSEQYF. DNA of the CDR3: TGCAGCGTTGAAAAGGGCAGCGGCGGTTCCGAGCAGTACTTC.

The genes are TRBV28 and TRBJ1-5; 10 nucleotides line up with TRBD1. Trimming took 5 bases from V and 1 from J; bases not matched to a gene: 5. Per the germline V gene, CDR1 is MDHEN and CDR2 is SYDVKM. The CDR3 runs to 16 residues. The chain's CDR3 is CASSLSTGGSNQPQHF. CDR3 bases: TGTGCCAGCAGTCTCTCGACAGGGGGCAGCAATCAGCCCCAGCATTTT.

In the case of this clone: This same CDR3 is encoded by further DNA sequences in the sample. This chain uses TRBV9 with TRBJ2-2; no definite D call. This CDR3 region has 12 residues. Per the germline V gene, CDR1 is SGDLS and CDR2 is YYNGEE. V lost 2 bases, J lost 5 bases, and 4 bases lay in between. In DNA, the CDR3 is TGTGCCAGCAGCGTCACTACCGGGGAGCTGTTTTTT. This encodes CASSVTTGELFF. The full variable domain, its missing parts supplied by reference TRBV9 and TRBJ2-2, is DSGVTQTPKHLITATGQRVTLRCSPRSGDLSVYWYQQSLDQGLQFLIQYYNGEERAKGNILERFSAQQFPDLHSELNLSSLELGDSALYFCASSVTTGELFFGEGSRLTVL.

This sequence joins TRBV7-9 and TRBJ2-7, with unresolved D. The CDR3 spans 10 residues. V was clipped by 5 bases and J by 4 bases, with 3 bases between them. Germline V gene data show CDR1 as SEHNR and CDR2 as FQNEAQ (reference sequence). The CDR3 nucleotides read TGTGCCAGCAGCCAATACGAGCAGTACTTC. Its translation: CASSQYEQYF.

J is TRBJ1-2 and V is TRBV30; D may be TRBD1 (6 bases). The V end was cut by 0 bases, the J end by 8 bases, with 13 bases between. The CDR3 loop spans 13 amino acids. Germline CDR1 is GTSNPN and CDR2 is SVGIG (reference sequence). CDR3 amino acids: CAWSVLSGDGYTF. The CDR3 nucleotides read TGTGCCTGGAGTGTACTTTCAGGGGACGGCTACACCTTC.

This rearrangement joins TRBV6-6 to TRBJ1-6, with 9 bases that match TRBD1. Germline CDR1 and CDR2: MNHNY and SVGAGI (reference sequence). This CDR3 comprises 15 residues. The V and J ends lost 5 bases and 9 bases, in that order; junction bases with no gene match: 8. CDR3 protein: CASSPMDRGPSPLHF. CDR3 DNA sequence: TGTGCCAGCAGTCCAATGGACAGGGGCCCTTCACCCCTCCACTTT.